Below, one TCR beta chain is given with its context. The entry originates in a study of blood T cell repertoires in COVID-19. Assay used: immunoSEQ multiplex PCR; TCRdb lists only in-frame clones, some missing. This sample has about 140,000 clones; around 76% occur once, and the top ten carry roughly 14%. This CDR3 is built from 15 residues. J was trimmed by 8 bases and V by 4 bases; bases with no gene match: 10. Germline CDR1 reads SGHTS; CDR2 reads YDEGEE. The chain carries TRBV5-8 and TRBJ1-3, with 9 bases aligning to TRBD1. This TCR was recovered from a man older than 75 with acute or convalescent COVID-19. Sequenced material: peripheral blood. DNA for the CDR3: TGTGCCAGCAGCAGGGTGGGACAGGGCATCTACACCATATATTTT. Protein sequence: CASSRVGQGIYTIYF.